These T cell receptor beta chains were read from a single sample in a study of blood T cell repertoires in COVID-19. Profiling relied on immunoSEQ multiplex PCR, and the TCRdb table lists in-frame clones only, not all of them. The sample gives around 100,000 clones, around 90% of which show up once; around 3.2% is in the top ten. The sequencing sample was made of peripheral blood. The receptor source for this set is a human donor in a cohort sampled during active COVID-19. The CDR3 runs from the conserved cysteine through the conserved F or W. D genes are given only for firm matches. The size entry is marked missing in some rows and otherwise reads once, few, many or a size class.

v_gene	j_gene	d_gene	abundance	CDR3nt	CDR3aa
TRBV30	TRBJ1-2	-	-	TGTGCCTGGAGCGAGAATGTAGATAACTATGGCTACACCTTC	CAWSENVDNYGYTF
TRBV19	TRBJ1-4	-	-	TGTGCCAGTACTCACCTCCAGGGGATGAGTGAAAAACTGTTTTTT	CASTHLQGMSEKLFF
TRBV27	TRBJ2-7	-	-	TGTGCCAGCAGGGCGGTAAGGCCCTACGAGCAGTACTTC	CASRAVRPYEQYF
TRBV9	TRBJ2-7	TRBD2	-	TGTGCCAGCAGCGTATCCGGGACTAGCAACGACGAGCAGTACTTC	CASSVSGTSNDEQYF
TRBV3-1/TRBV3-2	TRBJ2-3	-	-	TGTGCCAGCAGCCCCCGTCGGGGAAGCACAGATACGCAGTATTTT	CASSPRRGSTDTQYF
TRBV10-3	TRBJ2-3	TRBD2	-	TGTGCCATCAGTGAGCTTTCGGGGAGGGTTAGCACAGATACGCAGTATTTT	CAISELSGRVSTDTQYF
TRBV4-1	TRBJ2-4	-	-	TGCGCCAGCAGCAGGGGGGGTTGGGACAAAAACATTCAGTACTTC	CASSRGGWDKNIQYF
TRBV2	TRBJ2-1	TRBD2	once	TGTGCCAGCAGTGAGGGGCGGGGGGTTTACAATGAGCAGTTCTTC	CASSEGRGVYNEQFF
TRBV19	TRBJ2-5	TRBD2	-	TGTGCCAGTAGTGGGCCCTTTGCGGGGGGGAAAGAGACCCAGTACTTC	CASSGPFAGGKETQYF
TRBV29-1	TRBJ1-3	-	once	TGCAGCGTTGCCGGGACAAACTCTGGAAACACCATATATTTT	CSVAGTNSGNTIYF
TRBV29-1	TRBJ2-5	TRBD2	-	TGCAGCGCAAAATCTAGCGGGGGCTGGGGAGAGACCCAGTACTTC	CSAKSSGGWGETQYF
TRBV5-8	TRBJ2-2	TRBD1	-	TGTGCCAGCAGGACTACAGGGGCCACCAACACCGGGGAGCTGTTTTTT	CASRTTGATNTGELFF
TRBV10-3	TRBJ2-7	-	-	TGTGCCATCAGCTCGGCTAGCCCCTACGAGCAGTACTTC	CAISSASPYEQYF
TRBV5-1	TRBJ2-7	-	few	TGCGCCAGCAGCTCGGGGGTGTCCTACGAGCAGTACTTC	CASSSGVSYEQYF
TRBV5-1	TRBJ2-1	-	-	TGCGCCAGCAGCTTAAGTCCCAGCTCCTACAATGAGCAGTTCTTC	CASSLSPSSYNEQFF